This TCR beta chain was sequenced in a study of molecular identifiers for immune sequencing clone quantification. For the study at large: Within a replicate experiment, RNA obtained from either approximately 20,000 or 98,000 naive CD8 cells was divided into five aliquots, and four of those aliquots were then sequenced. Findings and caveats of the study: The study found clones above 20 RNA copies held over 97% of effector molecules and under 1% in naive cells.

The CDR3 totals 13 residues. From germline, CDR1 is MNHEY and CDR2 SVGEGT. Trimming left V 6 bases short and J 5 bases short, with 13 bases between. Listed TCR primers and previously described methods were used for bulk TCR libraries. TCRdb processed the PCR reads anew with MiXCR; each CDR3 protein has one entry. Counted here are roughly 55,000 distinct CDR3 sequences, 35% to 40% occurring once; the ten biggest clones make up 3% to 4.5%. Sorting defined naive CD8 T cells as CD8+CD4-CCR7+CD45RA+. Comments on this clonotype: Its antigen is not known.

The rearrangement links TRBV6-2 or TRBV6-3 to TRBJ2-5; D unresolved. The sample was naive CD8+ T cells from blood, with Jurkat cell RNA spiked in. Specified subset: FACS-sorted CD8+CD4-CCR7+CD45RA+ naive T cells. The receptor's source is a human donor in good health. Some libraries in this study had Jurkat cell RNA spiked in. The CDR3: CASRQGVMETQYF. DNA of the CDR3: TGTGCCAGCAGACAAGGAGTAATGGAGACCCAGTACTTC.